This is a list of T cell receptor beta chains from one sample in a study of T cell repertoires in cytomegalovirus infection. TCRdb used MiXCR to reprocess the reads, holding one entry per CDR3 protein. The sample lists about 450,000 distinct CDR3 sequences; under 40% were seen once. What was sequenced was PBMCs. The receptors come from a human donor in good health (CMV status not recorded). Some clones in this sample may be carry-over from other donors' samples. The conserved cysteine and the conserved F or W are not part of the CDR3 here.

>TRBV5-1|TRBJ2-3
ASSLTPGLDTQY
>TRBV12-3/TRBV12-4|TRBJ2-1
ASSWTAEQF
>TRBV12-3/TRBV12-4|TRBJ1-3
ASSFQSSGNTIY
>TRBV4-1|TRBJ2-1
ASSQGLAGVNEQF
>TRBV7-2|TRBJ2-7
ASSVSDRYEQY
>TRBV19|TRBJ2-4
ASNHRDGDQY
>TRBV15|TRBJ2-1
STSNADSLEQF
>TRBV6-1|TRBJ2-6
ASSGQSSGANVLT
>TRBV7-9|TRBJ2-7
ASSLRGQDYEQY
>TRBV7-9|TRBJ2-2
ASSPLWGGDTGELF
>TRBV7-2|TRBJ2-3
ASEADTQY
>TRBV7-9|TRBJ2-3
ASSPDMGRSDTQY
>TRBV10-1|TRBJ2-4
ASSPLGAKNIQY
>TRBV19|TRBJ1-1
ASVDRGRTEAF
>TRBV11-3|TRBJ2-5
ASSFKGGCQETQY
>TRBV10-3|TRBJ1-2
ATDTGFSGYT
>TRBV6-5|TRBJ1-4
ASSYSRGGSAFNEKLF
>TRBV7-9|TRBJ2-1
ASSTGTYYNEQF
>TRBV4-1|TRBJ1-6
ASSQESDRNSPLH
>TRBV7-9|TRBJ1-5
ASSSLGERGQPQH
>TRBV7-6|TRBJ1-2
ASSLALGTGSHYGYT
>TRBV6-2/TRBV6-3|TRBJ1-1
ASRPNLNTEAF
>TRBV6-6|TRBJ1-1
ASSYSWISNTEAF
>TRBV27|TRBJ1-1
ASSLKGGALGEAF
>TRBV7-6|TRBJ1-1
AGSLGTLNTEAF
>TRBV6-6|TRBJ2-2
ASSEDRGSYDNTGELF
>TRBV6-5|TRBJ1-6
ASSYSPTGSHSPLH
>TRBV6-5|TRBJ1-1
ASRGTGTNTEAF
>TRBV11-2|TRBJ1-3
ASSLDYWGSSGNTIY
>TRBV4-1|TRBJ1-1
ASSQRDPPGQANTEAF
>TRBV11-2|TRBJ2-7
ASSYRDPGTSGSSYEQY
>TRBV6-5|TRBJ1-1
ASSYSIGVRKNTEAF
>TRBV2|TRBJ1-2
ASSDRQAARGDYGYT
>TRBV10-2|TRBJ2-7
ASREDRVLYEQY
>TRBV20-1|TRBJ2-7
SASPGTGVSYEQY
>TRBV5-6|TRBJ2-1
ASSLAYRTNNEQF
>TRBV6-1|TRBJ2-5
ASILLGTQETQY
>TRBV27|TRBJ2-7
ASSLSRTATYEQY
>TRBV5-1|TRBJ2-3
ASSLVRTSGGADTQY
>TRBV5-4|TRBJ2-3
ASSVDPAGGIDTQY
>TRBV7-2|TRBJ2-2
ASSRRPGTGELF
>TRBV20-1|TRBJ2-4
SASPMRGQEVYIQY
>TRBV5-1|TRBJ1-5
ASSPEPFGRDQPQH
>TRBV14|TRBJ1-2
ASSQDDRGNFNYGYT
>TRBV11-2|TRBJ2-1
ASSLSVLAGGRRRYEQF
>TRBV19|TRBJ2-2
ASSATGTNTGELF
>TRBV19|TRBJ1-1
ASSPVTGNTEAF
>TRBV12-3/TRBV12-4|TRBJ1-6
ASSQGQNYNSPLQ
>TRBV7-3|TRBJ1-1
ASSLSTTTEAF
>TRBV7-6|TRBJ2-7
ASSLALTDSSYEQY
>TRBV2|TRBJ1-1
ALQGSTEAF
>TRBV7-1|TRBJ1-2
ASSPPTGPGYT
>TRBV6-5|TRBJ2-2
ASSYRGTGELF
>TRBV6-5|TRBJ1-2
ASSYLAGGGGYT
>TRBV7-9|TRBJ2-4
ASSLALWGDGDIQY
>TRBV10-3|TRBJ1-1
AIGGRGLRSTEAF
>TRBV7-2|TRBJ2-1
ASSSLGGDYNEQF
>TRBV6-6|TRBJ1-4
ASNPNGLRGEKLF
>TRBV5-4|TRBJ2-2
ASSLVLGTGELF